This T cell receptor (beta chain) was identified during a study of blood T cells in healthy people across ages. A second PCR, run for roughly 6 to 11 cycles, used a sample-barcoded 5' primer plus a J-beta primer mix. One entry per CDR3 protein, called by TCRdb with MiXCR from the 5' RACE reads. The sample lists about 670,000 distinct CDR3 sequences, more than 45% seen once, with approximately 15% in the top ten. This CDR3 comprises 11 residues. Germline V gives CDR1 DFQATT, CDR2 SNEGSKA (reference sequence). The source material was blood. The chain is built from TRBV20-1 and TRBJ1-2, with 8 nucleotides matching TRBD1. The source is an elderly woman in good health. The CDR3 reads CINGQGGWYTF. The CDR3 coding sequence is TGCATCAACGGACAGGGTGGATGGTACACCTTC.